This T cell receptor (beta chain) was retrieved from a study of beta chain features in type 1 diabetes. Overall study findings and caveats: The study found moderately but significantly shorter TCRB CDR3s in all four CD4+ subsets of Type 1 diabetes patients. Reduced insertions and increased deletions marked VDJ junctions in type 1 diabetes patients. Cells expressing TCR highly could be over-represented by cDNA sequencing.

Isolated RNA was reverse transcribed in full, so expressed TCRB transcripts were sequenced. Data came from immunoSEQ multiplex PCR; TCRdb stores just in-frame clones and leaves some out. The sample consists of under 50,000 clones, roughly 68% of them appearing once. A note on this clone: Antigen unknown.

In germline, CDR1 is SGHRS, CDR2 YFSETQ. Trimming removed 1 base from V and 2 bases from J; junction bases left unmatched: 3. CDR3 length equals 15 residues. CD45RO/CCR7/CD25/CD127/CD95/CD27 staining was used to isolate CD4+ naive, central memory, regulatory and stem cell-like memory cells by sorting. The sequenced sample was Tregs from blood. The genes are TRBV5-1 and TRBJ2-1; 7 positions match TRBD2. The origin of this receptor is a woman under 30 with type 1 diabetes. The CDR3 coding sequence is TGCGCCAGCAGCTTGAGCCTAGCGGCCTACAATGAGCAGTTCTTC. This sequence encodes CASSLSLAAYNEQFF.